This T cell receptor (beta chain) was identified during a study of identical twins (dated by TCRdb to 2016 to 2018). Study-level background: To test whether fetal clonotypes persist, this study deep-sequenced TCR alpha and beta repertoires from monozygotic twins, from unrelated adults of various ages, and from cord blood. To rule out contamination, replicate twin experiments were performed at different times with different library preparation protocols.

This clonotype appeared a few times. Its antigen remains undetermined. No base-level quality is on record; no much larger clone is a single base apart. Library construction relied on 5' RACE. Sequencing was carried out with an Illumina HiSeq 2000. Template switching added a universal primer binding site, and the final cDNA carried a unique molecular identifier that allowed TCR cDNA molecules to be counted accurately. First-strand cDNA for TCR alpha and beta chains was synthesized from specific primers in the conserved constant-segment region. Each cDNA library was double barcoded, with a SMART-Mk sample barcode plus Illumina barcodes, to control for contamination. TruSeq adapter sequences along with Illumina sample barcodes were introduced in two successive PCR steps. TCR alpha and beta cDNA libraries were sequenced on the Illumina HiSeq platform with custom primers. The study's own analysis went as follows. MiGEC was used to process raw reads and extract unique molecular identifiers, and MiXCR was used to find CDR3 positions. Recombination models were inferred per individual with the repgenHMM and IGoR tools using an EM algorithm. Shared clonotypes were analyzed with the tcR package in R, and sharing was normalized by the product of cloneset sizes. To study raw recombination without the effects of thymic and clonal selection, out-of-frame nonproductive sequences were analyzed. The public reads were reanalyzed by TCRdb: fastp trimming at Q25, MiXCR alignment, in-frame beta chains only. Each entry is one CDR3 protein sequence, shown with its most common DNA and genes. These V and J calls rely on TCRdb rather than the paper's analysis. The sample has approximately 600,000 distinct CDR3 sequences on record, less than 9% of them singletons. The ten largest account for about 1.5% of the sample.

Broad study findings and their caveats: In beta out-of-frame sequences, excess twin sharing was weaker, because having fewer shared sequences lowered the signal-to-noise ratio. Because the same donors could not be followed over many years, conclusions were based on cross-sectional statistical analysis. Fewer insertions were carried by abundant cord blood beta clonotypes, a similar but weaker trend appeared in young adult naive repertoires, and no such trend appeared in memory repertoires. Compared with coincidental sharing between unrelated individuals, out-of-frame TCR alpha sequences shared between twins had an excess of sequences with low generation probability. Zero-insertion analyses could be partly confounded by invariant T cells such as MAIT and iNKT, though diverse VJ usage argued against such confounding for most clonotypes. Recombination models systematically underestimated out-of-frame TCR alpha sharing in monozygotic twins but agreed with sharing between unrelated individuals.

Every donor in the study was a healthy Caucasian. Three pairs of female monozygotic twins, all aged roughly 18 to 30 years, made up the twin cohort. RNA for TCR libraries was isolated from peripheral blood mononuclear cells. From a lookup of the germline V gene (reference sequence), CDR1 and CDR2 are MNHEY and SMNVEV. The CDR3 measures 15 amino acids from cysteine to phenylalanine. The read is trimmed to its CDR3 DNA, 45 bases read in frame from base 1. Trimming removed 8 bases from V and 9 bases from J, leaving 23 bases between the germline ends. The same data also went into a second study, on yellow fever vaccine responses in identical twins. The second paper states: According to the authors, in identical twins the way T cells responded to vaccination appeared partly convergent and partly personalized. In identical twins, the study followed T cell clones that responded to the vaccine with precision.

The sequence was collected from a woman aged 18-35 years in good health. The chain is made from TRBV27 and TRBJ2-1; the D gene is possibly TRBD1, with 5 bases matching. What was sequenced was PBMCs. CDR3 protein: CASLKGSKGAVEQFF. The nucleotides are TGTGCCAGCCTAAAAGGAAGTAAAGGGGCGGTTGAGCAGTTCTTC.